This TCR beta chain was sequenced during a study of identifying expanded T cells in peripheral blood. General study points: Differentially abundant clones: 1 to 1.5 between replicates, 16.4 at around 2 weeks, more than 18 at four.

The repertoire was sequenced with immunoSEQ multiplex PCR; TCRdb's copy has only in-frame clones and lacks some. The table has roughly 100,000 clones, 85% to 90% seen once; the top ten hold about 4.2%. To note about this clone: Its antigen is currently unknown.

Losses at the gene ends were 4 bases for V and 2 bases for J; bases not matched to a gene: 11. This CDR3 region has 18 residues. Germline lookup yields CDR1 SGHRS and CDR2 YFSETQ. This clonotype originated in a person aged 18 to 75 in good health. Sequencing used blood. This chain links TRBV5-1 with TRBJ2-3; 12 positions agree with TRBD1. The CDR3 DNA reads as TGCGCCAGCAGCACCGGGACAGGGGGCGGGGTGGCCACAGATACGCAGTATTTT. Its protein is CASSTGTGGGVATDTQYF.